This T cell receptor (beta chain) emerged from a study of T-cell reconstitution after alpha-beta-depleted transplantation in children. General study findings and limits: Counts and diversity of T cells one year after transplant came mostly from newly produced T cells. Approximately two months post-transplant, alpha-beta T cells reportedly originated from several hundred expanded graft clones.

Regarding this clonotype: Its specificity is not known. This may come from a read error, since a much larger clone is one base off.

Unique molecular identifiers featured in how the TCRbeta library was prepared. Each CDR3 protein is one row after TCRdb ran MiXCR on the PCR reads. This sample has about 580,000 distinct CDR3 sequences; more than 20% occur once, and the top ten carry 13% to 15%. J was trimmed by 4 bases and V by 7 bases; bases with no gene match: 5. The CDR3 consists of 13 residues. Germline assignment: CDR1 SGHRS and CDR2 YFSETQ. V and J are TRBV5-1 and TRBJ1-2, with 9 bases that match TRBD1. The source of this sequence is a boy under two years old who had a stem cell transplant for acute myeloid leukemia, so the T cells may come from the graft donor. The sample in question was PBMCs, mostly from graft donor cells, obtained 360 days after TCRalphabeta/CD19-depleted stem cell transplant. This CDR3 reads CASGTGWTYGYTF. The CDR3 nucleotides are TGCGCCAGCGGGACAGGGTGGACCTATGGCTACACCTTC.